This note documents a single TCR beta chain sequence. Its antigen is unknown. The data derive from a study of T cell responses to AZD1222 COVID-19 vaccine. The repertoire was sequenced with immunoSEQ multiplex PCR; TCRdb's copy has only in-frame clones and lacks some. Among about 180,000 clones listed, roughly nine tenths were seen once. Study conclusions and caveats: Donor demographics were predominantly white British with a female majority; clonal diversity may be underestimated. Vaccine-related CD4 TCRs covered spike, predominating at 160-218 and 743-854.

The CDR3 is 11 residues long. CDR1 is SEHNR, CDR2 FQNEAQ, per germline (reference sequence). The receptor comes from an adult in good health. V is TRBV7-9 and J is TRBJ1-6, with D perhaps TRBD1 (5 bases). The source was peripheral blood, collected on day 0 of AZD1222 vaccination. As DNA, the CDR3 is TGTGCGGCAGGGTTAGATTCACCCCTCCACTTT. It yields the protein CAAGLDSPLHF.